Below are 11 T cell receptor beta chains sequenced from a single sample in a study of CD8+CD57+ T cells in acquired aplastic anemia. CDR3 and TCR beta VDJ profiling relied on a genomic DNA template. Each CDR3 protein is one row after TCRdb ran MiXCR on the reads. The data hold roughly 250,000 distinct CDR3 sequences, with roughly 82% observed a single time. Sequenced patients had shown CD8+CD57+ cell expansion by flow cytometry. The sample comprised sorted CD4+, CD8+, or CD8+CD57+ T cells (not recorded which) from PBMCs. These receptors all come from a human donor with aplastic anemia.

This clonotype has only a few counts. This chain connects TRBV2 to TRBJ2-3; D is ambiguous. This CDR3 contains 12 residues. Germline assignment: CDR1 SNHLY and CDR2 FYNNEI. Trimming left V 8 bases short and J 3 bases short, with 9 bases between. The CDR3 region is CASGVGTDTQYF. The CDR3 nucleotides are TGTGCCAGCGGGGTCGGGACAGATACGCAGTATTTT.

Concerning this clonotype itself: No conserved phenylalanine or tryptophan is present at the end of the CDR3, so a read error is the likely explanation. The genes are TRBV7-9 and TRBJ2-3, with D perhaps matching TRBD2 (6 bases). Germline loops: CDR1 SEHNR, CDR2 FQNEAQ (reference sequence). V shed 6 bases and J shed 3 bases, with 10 bases lying between them. CDR3 length: 13 amino acids. CDR3 region: CASRDGRTDTQYL. CDR3 nucleotides: TGTGCCAGCAGGGACGGGAGAACAGATACGCAGTATTTG.

The rearrangement links TRBV12-3 or TRBV12-4 to TRBJ2-3; D remains unclear. V was pared by 6 bases and J by 1 base, with 8 bases between. The CDR3 runs 13 residues. The CDR3 spells CASSIMGTDTQYF. Here the CDR3 DNA reads TGTGCCAGCAGCATCATGGGCACAGATACGCAGTATTTT.

This clonotype was recorded once. The V and J genes are TRBV5-1 and TRBJ2-6; 7 bases are a match to TRBD1. The CDR3 runs to 16 residues. The V gene end was trimmed by 3 bases and the J gene end by 0 bases; junction bases not matched to a gene: 3. CDR1 is SGHRS and CDR2 is YFSETQ in the germline V gene. CDR3: CASSWGQTSGANVLTF. Written as DNA, the CDR3 is TGCGCCAGCAGCTGGGGACAGACCTCTGGGGCCAACGTCCTGACTTTC.

Regarding this clonotype: Because the CDR3 is missing its conserved closing phenylalanine or tryptophan, this is likely a read error. No DNA is shown, since the ends of the CDR3 on it are uncertain; the CDR3 is the one TCRdb lists. The V gene is TRBV7-8, the J gene TRBJ2-5; the table gives TRBD1 as D, unverified against the DNA. Germline V gene lookup returns CDR1 SGHVS and CDR2 FQNEAQ. The CDR3 has 15 residues if both end residues are counted. The chain's CDR3 is CASSLAGGPGAQYFV.

The chain uses TRBV7-3 and TRBJ2-7, with D tentatively TRBD2 (8 bases). This CDR3 is 18 amino acids long. Germline CDR1 reads SGHTA; CDR2 reads FQGTGA. With 3 bases removed from V and 2 bases from J, the gap between germline ends came to 23 bases. In DNA, the CDR3 is TGTGCCAGCAGCTTTCATCGCGGGGGGACAGATGAGCCCTACGAGCAGTACGTC. Amino acid sequence: CASSFHRGGTDEPYEQYV.

Comments on this clonotype: The conserved closing phenylalanine or tryptophan is absent in this CDR3, likely reflecting a read error. No DNA is shown, since the ends of the CDR3 on it are uncertain; the CDR3 is the one TCRdb lists. The V gene is TRBV7-2, the J gene TRBJ2-3; the D call of TRBD1 is as the table states it, not checked on the DNA. Termini included, the CDR3 measures 13 amino acids. Germline loops: CDR1 SGHTA, CDR2 FQGNSA. The CDR3 loop is CASGDRGSHRYAV.

Concerning this clonotype: An end of the junction differs from the germline gene, which may be a read error. The V and J genes are TRBV7-3 and TRBJ2-4; D unclear. In germline, CDR1 is SGHTA, CDR2 FQGTGA. This CDR3 spans 14 amino acids. CDR3 DNA sequence: TGTGCCACCAGCAGAGGCAGCGCGCAAGCGACGCAGTATTTC. The encoded protein is CATSRGSAQATQYF.

V and J are TRBV12-3 or TRBV12-4 and TRBJ2-5; tentative D call: TRBD2 (5 bases). The CDR3 covers 14 residues. V lost 5 bases to trimming and J lost 2 bases, with 12 bases between them. The CDR3 spells CASSGGSEQETQYF. The CDR3, as DNA: TGTGCCAGCAGTGGAGGCAGCGAGCAAGAGACCCAGTACTTC.

Comments on this clonotype: The junction and the germline gene differ at one end; a read error may be behind it. The chain has TRBV7-8 and TRBJ1-1; D may be TRBD1 (6 bases). The CDR3 runs to 14 residues. The germline V gene encodes CDR1 SGHVS and CDR2 FQNEAQ. CDR3: CASSVAQGPTEAFF. The CDR3 DNA is TGTGCCAGCAGCGTAGCACAGGGCCCAACTGAAGCTTTCTTT.

Of note for this clonotype: The conserved final phenylalanine or tryptophan is absent from the CDR3, which likely points to a read error. The DNA is omitted, as the CDR3 cannot be located on it reliably, and the CDR3 follows TCRdb's listing. This chain links TRBV7-8 with TRBJ1-2. Both ends counted, the CDR3 spans 13 residues. The germline V gene has CDR1 SGHVS and CDR2 FQNEAQ. CDR3 protein: CASSLARGRDTQY.